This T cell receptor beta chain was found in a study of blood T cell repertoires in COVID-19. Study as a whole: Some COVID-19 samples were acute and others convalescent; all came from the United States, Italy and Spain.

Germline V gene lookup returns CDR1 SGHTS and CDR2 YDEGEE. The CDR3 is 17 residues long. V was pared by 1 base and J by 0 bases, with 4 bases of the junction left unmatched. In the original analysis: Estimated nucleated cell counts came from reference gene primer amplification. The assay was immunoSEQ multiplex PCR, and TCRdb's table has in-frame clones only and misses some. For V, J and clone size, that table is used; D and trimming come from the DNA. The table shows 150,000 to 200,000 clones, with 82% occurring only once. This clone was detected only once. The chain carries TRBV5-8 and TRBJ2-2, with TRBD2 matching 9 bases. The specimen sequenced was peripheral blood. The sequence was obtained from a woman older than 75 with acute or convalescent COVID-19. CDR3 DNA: TGTGCCAGCAGCTTGTGGCTAGCGGGACCGAACACCGGGGAGCTGTTTTTT. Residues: CASSLWLAGPNTGELFF.